This TCR beta chain was observed in a study of vaccination effects on CD4 cells after COVID-19. Whole-study context: Participants were vaccinated with two doses of either the BNT162b2 or mRNA-1273 vaccine.

Prior to sequencing, the ViraFEST assay stimulated PBMC with viral peptide pools, which expanded the antigen-specific CD4+ T cells. Isolation of CD4+ T cells took place after about 10 days of culture. Prior SARS-CoV-2 infection was absent in the vaccine recipients, as shown by negative nucleocapsid antibodies. This clone came up once. What it binds is not known. Only in-frame clones appear in the TCRdb table, and some are missing; sequencing was by immunoSEQ multiplex PCR. The table lists tens of thousands of clones, more than 70% of them singletons. The receptor comes from a human donor who received a COVID-19 vaccine. The sequencing here drew on CD4+ T cells from PBMCs cultured with HCoV-NL63 spike peptides, taken before COVID-19 vaccination.

CDR3 region: CASSLEGYTDTQYF. As DNA, the CDR3 is TGTGCCAGCAGCTTAGAAGGATACACAGATACGCAGTATTTT. The V and J genes are TRBV7-9 and TRBJ2-3, with D uncertain. CDR1 is SEHNR, CDR2 FQNEAQ, per germline (reference sequence). V dropped 1 base and J dropped 2 bases, with 7 bases sitting between them. CDR3 length: 14 residues.